This T cell receptor beta chain was captured in a study of CD8 T cells in Susac syndrome. Sequencing of TCR beta was carried out in blood CD8+ and CD4+ T cells. Reverse transcription of about 0.45 to 1 ug RNA was performed with random hexamers. TCR beta CDR3 was amplified by immunoSEQ covering 54 Vbeta and 13 Jbeta. TCRdb passed the immunoSEQ multiplex PCR reads through MiXCR, listing each CDR3 protein once. The data hold some 150,000 distinct CDR3 sequences, with 94% observed a single time. CDR3 length: 14 amino acids. The V gene end was trimmed by 5 bases and the J gene end by 5 bases; junction bases not matched to a gene: 8. Germline V gene data show CDR1 as SGHVS and CDR2 as FQNEAQ.

This sequence was found in a human donor in good health. Material: CD8+ T cells from PBMCs. The chain combines TRBV7-8 with TRBJ2-7, with 8 positions matching TRBD1. CDR3 sequence reads: CASSRGQGGDEQYF. The CDR3 DNA reads TGTGCCAGCAGCCGCGGACAGGGAGGCGACGAGCAGTACTTC.